This T cell receptor beta chain is drawn from a study of CD8+ T cells in alopecia areata. In the study overall: Patients in the treated group were given tofacitinib by mouth, 5 to 10 mg twice a day. General study results and limits: Lesional scalp, notably in alopecia totalis/universalis, had clonality above that of normal scalp.

Once RNA had been extracted, it was reverse transcribed into cDNA to act as the sequencing template. The protocol was immunoSEQ multiplex PCR, while the TCRdb copy is restricted to in-frame clones and leaves out a portion. The sample consists of around 270,000 clones, about three fifths of them appearing once. With regard to this clone: The antigen is unknown.

Treatment denoted: oral pan-JAK inhibitor, 5-10 mg twice daily. This receptor was identified in a human donor with alopecia areata. The specimen was CD4+ T cells sorted from blood, collected at week 24, from a patient treated with tofacitinib.

This CDR3 reads CASRRAGANTEAFF. DNA for the CDR3: TGTGCCAGCAGGCGGGCAGGGGCCAACACTGAAGCTTTCTTT. V usage is TRBV9 and J usage is TRBJ1-1; D possibly corresponds to TRBD1 (6 bases). CDR1 and CDR2 (germline): SGDLS, YYNGEE. Trimming removed 5 bases at V and 2 bases at J, with 13 bases between. The CDR3 sequence is 14 residues long.